This T cell receptor (beta chain) was captured in a study of blood T cell repertoires in COVID-19 (dated by TCRdb to about 2020). Broadly, across the study: The collaborator samples originated in the United States, Italy and Spain and spanned the acute and convalescent phases of COVID-19. The material from the prospective study consisted of cDNA or gDNA derived from T cells, B-cell-depleted T cells, or PBMCs. Subjects who had been exposed to COVID-19, were actively infected with it, or had recovered from it provided the deeply sampled blood TCRbeta repertoires that made up the dataset. The repertoires were released in a freely available public database intended as a resource for research on the immune response to SARS-CoV-2. Samples came from the ongoing ImmuneRACE study (first 160 participants) plus 1,254 subjects from 6 global collaborators. Nearly every sample came with metadata listing a de-identified subject ID, COVID-19 status, age in years and sex. Where available, HLA class I and class II types were taken from metadata supplied by the sample provider and were not determined by assay-based typing. What the authors observed across the whole study: The quantity of clinical and demographic metadata differed by source and by participant and was supplied without curation.

At one collaborating source in Seattle, patients were enrolled during active infection and were followed longitudinally through the course of disease. Each collaborating institution followed its own protocols to collect whole blood in K2EDTA tubes. For TCRbeta analysis, collaborators shipped samples as frozen whole blood, isolated PBMCs, or DNA extracted from either of those sample types. This clone was detected only a few times. Its antigen is still unknown. The sample holds no much larger clone one base away, and base qualities are not on file. TCRbeta CDR3 regions were amplified from genomic DNA by means of the immunoSEQ Assay, a bias-controlled multiplex PCR. The authors processed their data as follows. Nucleated cell counts per sample were estimated from amplification of reference gene primers within the assay. To quantify the absolute abundance of each unique TCRbeta CDR3 rearrangement, sequence reads were collapsed and filtered. For each sample, productive Simpson clonality was calculated as the square root of Simpson's diversity index over productive rearrangements. Entries here come from immuneACCESS through TCRdb and include only in-frame sequences with V and J called. Some clones fail to appear in such tables; in the studies checked, an unresolved V gene covers under half of the shortfall, and the cause of the remainder is unknown. That table furnishes V, J and clone size, whereas the DNA furnished D and trimming. In this sample the table shows about 170,000 clones, 70% to 90% of which occur a single time. The ten most abundant clones make up roughly 8.4% of the sample.

This TCR was sampled from a woman aged 80 or over with COVID-19, enrolled during active disease. The specimen sequenced was peripheral blood.

In nucleotide form, the sequence is TGCGCCAGCAGCTCTGGACTAGCGGGATTGTCAGATACGCAGTATTTT. It translates as CASSSGLAGLSDTQYF. The V and J genes are TRBV5-1 and TRBJ2-3; the junction holds 12 bases that match TRBD2. From the cysteine through the phenylalanine, the CDR3 covers 16 amino acids. The DNA shown is the 48-base CDR3, in frame from base 1. CDR1 SGHRS and CDR2 YFSETQ were looked up in the germline V gene. Compared with germline, V lacks 3 bases and J lacks 4 bases; bases without a gene match: 6.